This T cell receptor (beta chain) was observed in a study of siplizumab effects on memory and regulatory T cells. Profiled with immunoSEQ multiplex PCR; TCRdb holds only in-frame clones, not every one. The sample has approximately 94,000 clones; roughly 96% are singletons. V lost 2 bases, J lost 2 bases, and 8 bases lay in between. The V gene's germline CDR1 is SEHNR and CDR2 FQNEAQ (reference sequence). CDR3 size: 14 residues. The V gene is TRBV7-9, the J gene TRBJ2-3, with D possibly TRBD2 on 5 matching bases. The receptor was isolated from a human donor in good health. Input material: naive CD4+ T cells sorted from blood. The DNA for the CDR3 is TGTGCCAGCAGCTTATCGGGAACCACAGATACGCAGTATTTT. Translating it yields CASSLSGTTDTQYF.